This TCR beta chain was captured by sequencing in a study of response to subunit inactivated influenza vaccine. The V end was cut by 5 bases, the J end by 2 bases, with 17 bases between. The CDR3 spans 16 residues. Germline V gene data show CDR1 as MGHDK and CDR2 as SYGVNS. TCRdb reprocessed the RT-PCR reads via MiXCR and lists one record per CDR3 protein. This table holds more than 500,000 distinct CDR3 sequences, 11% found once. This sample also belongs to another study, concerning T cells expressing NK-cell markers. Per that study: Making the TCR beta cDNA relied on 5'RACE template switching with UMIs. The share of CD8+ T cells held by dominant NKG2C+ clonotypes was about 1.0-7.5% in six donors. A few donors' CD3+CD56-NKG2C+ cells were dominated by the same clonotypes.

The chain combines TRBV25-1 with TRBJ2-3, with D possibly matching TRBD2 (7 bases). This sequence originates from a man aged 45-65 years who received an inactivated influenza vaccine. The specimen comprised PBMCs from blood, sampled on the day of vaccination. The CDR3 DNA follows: TGTGCCAGCAGTCGGCGAGGGGGGGCCGACACAGATACGCAGTATTTT. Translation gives CASSRRGGADTDTQYF.